This TCR beta chain stems from a study of molecular identifiers for immune sequencing clone quantification. V dropped 3 bases and J dropped 8; count of bases not matched to a gene: 7. Looked up from germline, CDR1 is KGHDR and CDR2 is SFDVKD. This CDR3 has 15 residues. This clonotype was counted ten times or more. For bulk TCR libraries, previously described methods and listed TCR primers were used. One entry per CDR3 protein, called by TCRdb with MiXCR from the PCR reads. Altogether approximately 60,000 distinct CDR3 sequences are present, under 20% being singletons, with the ten largest covering over 1.1%.

Sequences were obtained from naive CD8+ T cells from blood, with Jurkat cell RNA spiked in. The subset is: FACS-sorted CD8+CD4-CCR7+CD45RA+ naive T cells. This clonotype was sampled from a human donor in good health. Some libraries in this study had Jurkat cell RNA spiked in. V usage is TRBV24-1 and J usage is TRBJ2-1, with 9 positions matching TRBD2. The CDR3 DNA is TGTGCCACCAGTGATCTTAGCGGGAGTCCTGATGAGCAGTTCTTC. This encodes CATSDLSGSPDEQFF.